This T cell receptor (beta chain) stems from a study of OX40 agonist ivuxolimab in advanced cancers. The assay was immunoSEQ multiplex PCR, and TCRdb's table has in-frame clones only and misses some. Among about 82,000 clones, roughly 89% were seen once, and the ten largest hold roughly 0.6%. Trimming removed 4 bases from V and 5 bases from J; junction bases left unmatched: 7. CDR3 length equals 15 residues. Germline lookup yields CDR1 PRHDT and CDR2 FYEKMQ (reference sequence). This clone came up once. What it binds is unknown. Study-wide results and caveats: Both blood CD4+ and CD8+ T cells showed clonal growth by week 6 at 0.1 to 3.0 mg/kg.

The clonotype comes from an adult with an advanced solid tumor such as melanoma, head and neck, liver or kidney cancer. Specimen: CD4+ or CD8+ T cells sorted from blood, collected in a trial of the OX40 agonist ivuxolimab. This chain uses TRBV13 with TRBJ2-1; 8 nucleotides align to TRBD2. The CDR3 DNA sequence: TGTGCCAGCAGCTCCGGGACTAGGCGGAACAATGAGCAGTTCTTC. It yields the protein CASSSGTRRNNEQFF.